The 4 T cell receptor beta chains listed next were all sequenced from one sample in a study of blood T cell repertoires in COVID-19. Data came from immunoSEQ multiplex PCR; TCRdb stores just in-frame clones and leaves some out. The sample carries 95,000 to 150,000 clones, roughly 70% recorded once. Sample: peripheral blood. The receptors were sampled from a human donor with acute or convalescent COVID-19. The donor label of this sample is uncertain.

The chain uses TRBV11-2 and TRBJ2-5; 15 bases are shared with TRBD2. Germline trimming cut 5 bases from V and 8 bases from J; bases unmatched to any gene: 3. This CDR3 region has 14 residues. Per germline, CDR1 SGHAT and CDR2 FQNNGV. Here the CDR3 reads CASSQGLAGGTQYF. The CDR3 DNA follows: TGTGCCAGCAGCCAGGGACTAGCGGGGGGTACCCAGTACTTC.

CDR3: CASSPYPADRAPPLHF. CDR3 DNA sequence: TGTGCCAGCTCACCATACCCGGCGGACAGGGCACCACCCCTCCACTTT. V usage is TRBV18 and J usage is TRBJ1-6, with TRBD1 matching over 8 bases. After removal of 2 bases from V and 11 bases from J, the junction contained 11 bases not matched to a gene. This CDR3 has 16 residues. Germline V lookup: CDR1 KGHSH, CDR2 LQKENI.

The chain has TRBV30 and TRBJ1-3, with D possibly TRBD1 on 5 matching bases. Germline V CDR1 and CDR2: GTSNPN, SVGIG (reference sequence). V was pared by 5 bases and J by 1 base, with 9 bases between. The CDR3 is made up of 13 amino acids. Written as DNA, the CDR3 is TGTGCCTGGGCGAGGACATCTGGAAACACCATATATTTT. This encodes CAWARTSGNTIYF.

The V call is TRBV7-9, the J call TRBJ1-4; D remains unclear. The CDR3 extends over 15 amino acids. Germline CDR1 is SEHNR and CDR2 is FQNEAQ (reference sequence). V was pared by 0 bases and J by 4 bases, with 9 bases between. CDR3 region: CASSLAVSGNEKLFF. For the CDR3, the DNA is TGTGCCAGCAGCTTAGCGGTCAGCGGTAATGAAAAACTGTTTTTT.